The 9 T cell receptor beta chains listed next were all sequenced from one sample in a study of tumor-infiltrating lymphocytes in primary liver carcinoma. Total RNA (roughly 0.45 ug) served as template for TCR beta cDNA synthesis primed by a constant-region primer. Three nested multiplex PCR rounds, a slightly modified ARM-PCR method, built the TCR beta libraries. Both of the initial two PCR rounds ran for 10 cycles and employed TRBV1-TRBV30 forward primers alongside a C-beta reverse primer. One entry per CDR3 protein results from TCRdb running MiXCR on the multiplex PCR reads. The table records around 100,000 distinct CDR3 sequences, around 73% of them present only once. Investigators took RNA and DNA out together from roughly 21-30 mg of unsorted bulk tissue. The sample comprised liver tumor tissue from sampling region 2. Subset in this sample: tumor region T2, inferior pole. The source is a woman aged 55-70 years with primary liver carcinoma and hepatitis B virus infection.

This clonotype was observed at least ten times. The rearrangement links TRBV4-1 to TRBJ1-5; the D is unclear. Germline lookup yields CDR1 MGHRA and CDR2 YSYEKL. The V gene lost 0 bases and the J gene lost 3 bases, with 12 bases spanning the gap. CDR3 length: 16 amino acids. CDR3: CASSQDSQLINQPQHF. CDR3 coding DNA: TGCGCCAGCAGCCAAGATTCTCAGTTAATCAATCAGCCCCAGCATTTT.

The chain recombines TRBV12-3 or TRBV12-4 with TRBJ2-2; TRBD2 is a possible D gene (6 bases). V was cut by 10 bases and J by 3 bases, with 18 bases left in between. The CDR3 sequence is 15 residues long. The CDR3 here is CANSQLAGHTGELFF. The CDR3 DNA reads TGTGCCAACAGCCAACTAGCAGGACACACCGGGGAGCTGTTTTTT.

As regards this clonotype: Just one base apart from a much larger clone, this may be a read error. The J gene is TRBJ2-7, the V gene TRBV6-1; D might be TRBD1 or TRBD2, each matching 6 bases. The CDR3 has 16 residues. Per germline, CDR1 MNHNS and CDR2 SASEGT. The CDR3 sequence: CANSEERGRLVVQQYF. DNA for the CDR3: TGTGCCAACAGTGAAGAGAGGGGGAGACTAGTTGTTCAGCAGTACTTC.

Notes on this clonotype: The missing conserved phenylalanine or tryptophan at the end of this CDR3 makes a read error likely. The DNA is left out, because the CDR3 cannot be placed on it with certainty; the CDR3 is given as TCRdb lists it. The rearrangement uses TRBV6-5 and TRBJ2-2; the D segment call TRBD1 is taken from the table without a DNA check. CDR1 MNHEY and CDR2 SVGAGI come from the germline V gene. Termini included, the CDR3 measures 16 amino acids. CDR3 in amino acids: CASSYAGTGVTREPFL.

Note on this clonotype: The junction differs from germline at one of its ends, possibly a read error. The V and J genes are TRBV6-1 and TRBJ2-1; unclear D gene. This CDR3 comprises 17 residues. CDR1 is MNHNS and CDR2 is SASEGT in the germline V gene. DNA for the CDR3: TGTGCCAGCAGTGGGACCCTTCTTAGGACCTCCTACAATGAGCAGCTCTTC. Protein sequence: CASSGTLLRTSYNEQLF.

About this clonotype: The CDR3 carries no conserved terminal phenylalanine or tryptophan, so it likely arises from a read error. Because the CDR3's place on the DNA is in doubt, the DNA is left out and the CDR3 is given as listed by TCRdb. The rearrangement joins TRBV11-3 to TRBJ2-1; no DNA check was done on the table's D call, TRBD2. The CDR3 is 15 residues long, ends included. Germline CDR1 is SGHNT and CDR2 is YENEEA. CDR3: CACSRTPKTYNEQLL.

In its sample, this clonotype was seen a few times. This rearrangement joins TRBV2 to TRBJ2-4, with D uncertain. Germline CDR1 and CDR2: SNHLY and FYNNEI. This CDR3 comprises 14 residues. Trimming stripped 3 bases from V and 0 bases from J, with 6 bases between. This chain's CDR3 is CASSDGLAKNIQYF. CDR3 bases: TGTGCCAGCAGTGACGGCCTAGCCAAAAACATTCAGTACTTC.

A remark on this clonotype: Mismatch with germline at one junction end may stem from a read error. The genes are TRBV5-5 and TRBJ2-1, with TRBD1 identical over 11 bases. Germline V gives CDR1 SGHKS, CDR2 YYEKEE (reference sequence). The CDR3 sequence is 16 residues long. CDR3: CASSAAGTGGFNELFF. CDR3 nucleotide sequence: TGTGCCAGCAGTGCCGCCGGGACAGGGGGGTTTAATGAGCTGTTCTTC.

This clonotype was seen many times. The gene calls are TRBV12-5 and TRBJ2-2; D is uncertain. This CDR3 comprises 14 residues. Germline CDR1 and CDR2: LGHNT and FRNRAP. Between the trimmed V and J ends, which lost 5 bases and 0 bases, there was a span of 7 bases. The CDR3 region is CASGPPTNTGELFF. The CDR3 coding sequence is TGTGCTAGTGGTCCCCCAACGAACACCGGGGAGCTGTTTTTT.